This T cell receptor beta chain derives from a study of response to subunit inactivated influenza vaccine. Study observations and caveats: It was suggested by the authors that few new T cells are recruited by each seasonal influenza vaccination.

For this clonotype: The antigen is undetermined.

The V gene's germline CDR1 is PRHDT and CDR2 FYEKMQ (reference sequence). Trimming removed 3 bases from V and 2 bases from J, with 9 bases in between. The CDR3 has 14 residues. TCRdb fed the RT-PCR reads into MiXCR, producing one record per CDR3 protein. Among over 750,000 distinct CDR3 sequences listed, around 20% were seen once. The V and J genes are TRBV13 and TRBJ2-3, with D perhaps TRBD1 or TRBD2 (5 bases each). The source is a man in his fifties or sixties who received an inactivated influenza vaccine. The sequencing here drew on PBMCs from blood, taken about 5 days after vaccination. The CDR3 DNA follows: TGTGCCAGCAGCTTCGGGGCCGACACAGATACGCAGTATTTT. Its translation: CASSFGADTDTQYF.